These 13 T cell receptor beta chains share one sample of origin, sequenced in a study of beta chain features in type 1 diabetes. Sequenced material consisted of expressed TCRB transcripts (all of the isolated RNA was reverse transcribed). Libraries were prepared by immunoSEQ multiplex PCR; TCRdb keeps only in-frame clonotypes and omits some of them. The repertoire holds about 260,000 clones, with 55% to 70% as singletons. Sequences were obtained from naive CD4+ T cells from blood. Receptors originate from a man aged 25 to 40 in good health.

The chain combines TRBV10-3 with TRBJ2-1, with 11 bases lining up with TRBD2. From germline, CDR1 is ENHRY and CDR2 SYGVKD. CDR3 length: 16 residues. The J segment lost 0 bases and the V segment lost 11 bases, leaving 9 bases of the junction unmatched. CDR3 in DNA: TGTGCCGCGGGACTAGCGGACTTTGGCTCCTACAATGAGCAGTTCTTC. Its protein product is CAAGLADFGSYNEQFF.

This chain links TRBV29-1 with TRBJ1-1, with D possibly TRBD1 on 5 matching bases. The CDR3 totals 11 residues. Trimming cost V 8 bases and J 1 base, with 8 bases left between them. Germline lookup yields CDR1 SQVTM and CDR2 ANQGSEA. Here the CDR3 DNA reads TGCAGCTTGACAGCGAACACTGAAGCTTTCTTT. This encodes CSLTANTEAFF.

This clone has a single count. V is TRBV15 and J is TRBJ2-1; TRBD2 matches at 9 bases. V trimming: 0 bases; J trimming: 8 bases; junction bases outside the gene matches: 8. Germline V gene lookup returns CDR1 LNHNV and CDR2 YYDKDF (reference sequence). The CDR3 is made up of 16 amino acids. CDR3 bases: TGTGCCACCAGCAGAGATGGTGGGACTAGCAACTATGAGCAGTTCTTC. Translating gives CATSRDGGTSNYEQFF.

This clone was seen more than once but under ten times. This CDR3 is also generated by other DNA sequences in the sample. The rearrangement uses TRBV4-1 and TRBJ2-5; 11 bases match TRBD2. CDR1 and CDR2 (germline): MGHRA, YSYEKL. Trimming took 4 bases from V and 2 from J; bases not matched to a gene: 0. This CDR3 region has 14 residues. CDR3: CASSRLAGQETQYF. Written as DNA, the CDR3 is TGCGCCAGCAGCCGACTAGCGGGGCAAGAGACCCAGTACTTC.

The chain employs TRBV27 and TRBJ2-7; 7 bases line up with TRBD2. Looked up from germline, CDR1 is MNHEY and CDR2 is SMNVEV (reference sequence). The CDR3 covers 13 residues. The ends lost 5 bases at V and 7 bases at J; junction bases unmatched: 8. The CDR3 spells CASSPGLVGEQYF. The DNA for the CDR3 is TGTGCCAGCAGTCCAGGACTAGTGGGAGAGCAGTACTTC.

The chain combines TRBV25-1 with TRBJ2-5; TRBD1 matches 11 bases. From germline, CDR1 is MGHDK and CDR2 SYGVNS. The junction had 4 bases not matched to a gene; V was cut back by 6 bases and J by 4 bases. The CDR3 has 14 residues. The CDR3 DNA reads TGTGCCAGCAGCTGGGACAGGGGGGGAGAGACCCAGTACTTC. This codes for CASSWDRGGETQYF.

V gene TRBV29-1 combines with J gene TRBJ1-2; the match to TRBD1 covers 7 bases. The CDR3 contains 12 residues. In germline, CDR1 is SQVTM, CDR2 ANQGSEA. J lost 7 bases, V lost 6 bases, and 8 bases had no gene match. The CDR3 DNA reads as TGCAGCGTCGCAACAGGGGAAGGTGGCTACACCTTC. Translated, it gives CSVATGEGGYTF.

This sequence joins TRBV30 and TRBJ1-2, with a tentative D call TRBD1 (5 bases). Germline CDR1 reads GTSNPN; CDR2 reads SVGIG (reference sequence). Deletions cut 3 bases from V and 9 bases from J, with 11 bases between. There are 11 residues in the CDR3. This chain's CDR3 is CAWRGRESYTF. For the CDR3, the DNA is TGTGCCTGGAGAGGCAGGGAGAGCTACACCTTC. The full variable domain, completed using reference TRBV30 and TRBJ1-2, is SQTIHQWPATLVQPVGSPLSLECTVEGTSNPNLYWYRQAAGRGLQLLFYSVGIGQISSEVPQNLSASRPQDRQFILSSKKLLLSDSGFYLCAWRGRESYTFGSGTRLTVV.

The gene calls are TRBV30 and TRBJ1-1; perhaps TRBD1 as D (6 bases). Germline V gene data show CDR1 as GTSNPN and CDR2 as SVGIG (reference sequence). The CDR3 has 14 amino acids. Between the trimmed V and J ends, which lost 2 bases and 3 bases, there was a span of 13 bases. The DNA of the CDR3 is TGTGCCTGGAGTCCCGACAGGCTCTACACTGAAGCTTTCTTT. It encodes CAWSPDRLYTEAFF. Supplemented by reference TRBV30 and TRBJ1-1, the full variable domain reads SQTIHQWPATLVQPVGSPLSLECTVEGTSNPNLYWYRQAAGRGLQLLFYSVGIGQISSEVPQNLSASRPQDRQFILSSKKLLLSDSGFYLCAWSPDRLYTEAFFGQGTRLTVV.

This chain connects TRBV29-1 to TRBJ2-1; 8 bases are shared with TRBD2. The CDR3 loop spans 13 amino acids. The junction had 2 bases not matched to a gene; V was cut back by 4 bases and J by 3 bases. From germline, CDR1 is SQVTM and CDR2 ANQGSEA. The CDR3 nucleotides are TGCAGCGTTGGGACTAGCCTCTACAATGAGCAGTTCTTC. It specifies CSVGTSLYNEQFF.

V and J are TRBV7-2 and TRBJ2-1; D may be TRBD1 or TRBD2 (5 bases each). Germline assignment: CDR1 SGHTA and CDR2 FQGNSA. This CDR3 comprises 15 residues. Trimming stripped 5 bases from V and 3 bases from J, with 14 bases between. The CDR3 here is CASSPRWGYYNEQFF. CDR3 nucleotides: TGTGCCAGCAGCCCTAGATGGGGGTACTACAATGAGCAGTTCTTC.

This sequence joins TRBV18 and TRBJ1-2; perhaps TRBD1 as D (5 bases). Germline V CDR1 and CDR2: KGHSH, LQKENI. The CDR3 contains 15 residues. Trimming stripped 0 bases from V and 2 bases from J, with 10 bases between. CDR3 amino acids: CASSPPGGTNYGYTF. In DNA form, the CDR3 reads TGTGCCAGCTCACCACCGGGTGGGACCAACTATGGCTACACCTTC.

The V call is TRBV5-1, the J call TRBJ2-3; TRBD1 or TRBD2 may be the D gene (5 bases each). This CDR3 comprises 14 residues. Trimming stripped 1 base from V and 6 bases from J, with 12 bases between. CDR1 SGHRS and CDR2 YFSETQ come from the germline V gene. CDR3 amino acids: CASSLFSGADTQYF. In DNA form, the CDR3 reads TGCGCCAGCAGCTTGTTCTCCGGGGCCGATACGCAGTATTTT.